The 11 T cell receptor beta chains below come from one sample, sequenced in a study of cytomegalovirus exposure and HLA in healthy donors. Repertoires were generated with immunoSEQ multiplex PCR, while TCRdb's copy carries only in-frame clones and drops some. Of approximately 230,000 clones in the sample, over 75% are singletons; the top ten hold more than 10%. Sample: PBMCs. Every receptor here comes from a man aged 18 to 29 in good health and CMV-seropositive.

V usage is TRBV7-6 and J usage is TRBJ2-2; D unresolved. CDR3 size: 14 residues. Trimming took 1 base from V and 1 from J, leaving 4 bases between them. CDR1 and CDR2 from the germline V gene are SGHVS and FNYEAQ. CDR3 in amino acids: CASSLVMNTGELFF. For the CDR3, the DNA is TGTGCCAGCAGCTTAGTGATGAACACCGGGGAGCTGTTTTTT.

This clone was recorded once. This chain uses TRBV27 with TRBJ2-5; D gene ambiguous. In germline, CDR1 is MNHEY, CDR2 SMNVEV (reference sequence). CDR3 length equals 13 residues. Trimming stripped 5 bases from V and 5 bases from J, with 12 bases between. CDR3 sequence (DNA): TGTGCCAGCAGTCCTGACGGGTGGGAGACCCAGTACTTC. This gives the protein CASSPDGWETQYF.

The CDR3 region is CASSEGGAEAFF. CDR3 DNA: TGTGCCAGCAGCGAAGGAGGAGCTGAAGCTTTCTTT. The chain joins TRBV11-2 to TRBJ1-1; no clear D gene. The length of the CDR3 is 12 residues. Per the germline V gene, CDR1 is SGHAT and CDR2 is FQNNGV. Trimming left V 5 bases short and J 6 bases short, with 10 bases between.

The CDR3 loop is CASSLEGDRVYEQYF. In nucleotides, the CDR3 is TGCGCCAGCAGCTTGGAAGGGGACAGGGTCTACGAGCAGTACTTC. The V and J genes are TRBV5-1 and TRBJ2-7, with 9 bases matching TRBD1. The germline V gene encodes CDR1 SGHRS and CDR2 YFSETQ. This CDR3 has 15 amino acids. V dropped 0 bases and J dropped 3; count of bases not matched to a gene: 4.

The genes are TRBV30 and TRBJ2-1; D gene unclear. Germline-derived CDR1 and CDR2 are GTSNPN and SVGIG (reference sequence). The CDR3 is 13 amino acids. Deletions cut 5 bases from V and 0 bases from J, with 8 bases between. CDR3 sequence (DNA): TGTGCCTGGGACCGTGACTCCTACAATGAGCAGTTCTTC. Its translation is CAWDRDSYNEQFF.

This chain uses TRBV6-1 with TRBJ2-7, with D perhaps TRBD1 or TRBD2 (5 bases each). The CDR3 is made up of 14 amino acids. V was shortened by 6 bases and J by 4 bases, with 16 bases between the two germline ends. In germline, CDR1 is MNHNS, CDR2 SASEGT. For the CDR3, the DNA is TGTGCCAGCAGCGGGCGAGGGGTTGCGTACGAGCAGTACTTC. Encoded protein: CASSGRGVAYEQYF.

As to this clone: The identical CDR3 is also encoded by other nucleotide sequences in the sample. The genes are TRBV18 and TRBJ1-3; 8 nucleotides align to TRBD1. This CDR3 is 14 amino acids long. After removal of 3 bases from V and 3 bases from J, the junction contained 1 base not matched to a gene. The V gene's germline CDR1 is KGHSH and CDR2 LQKENI. The DNA of the CDR3 is TGTGCCAGCTCACCCGGACAGGGTGGAAACACCATATATTTT. It encodes CASSPGQGGNTIYF.

This rearrangement joins TRBV4-1 to TRBJ1-4; possibly TRBD1 for D (5 bases). Per germline, CDR1 MGHRA and CDR2 YSYEKL. Trimming left V 4 bases short and J 6 bases short, with 15 bases between. The CDR3 loop spans 15 amino acids. This CDR3 reads CASSPDPRVDEKLFF. Here the CDR3 DNA reads TGCGCCAGCAGCCCCGATCCCAGGGTGGATGAAAAACTGTTTTTT.

V and J are TRBV28 and TRBJ2-5; 14 nucleotides agree with TRBD2. The CDR3 length is 14 residues. Unmatched junction bases numbered 2, after V lost 6 bases and J lost 5 bases. Germline V CDR1 and CDR2: MDHEN, SYDVKM. For the CDR3, the DNA is TGTGCCAGCAGGGGACTAGCGGGAGTCGAGACCCAGTACTTC. Translation gives CASRGLAGVETQYF.

The table lists this clone with a few counts. V is TRBV6-1 and J is TRBJ2-2; TRBD1 matches at 7 bases. V was clipped by 7 bases and J by 5 bases; unmatched bases: 10. CDR1 is MNHNS, CDR2 SASEGT, per germline. The CDR3 consists of 15 residues. CDR3 bases: TGTGCCAGCATGATGAGGGGGCGCGAAACCGGGGAGCTGTTTTTT. Amino acids: CASMMRGRETGELFF.

This clone was recorded only once. This rearrangement joins TRBV5-1 to TRBJ1-1; a weak D match, TRBD1 (6 bases). In germline, CDR1 is SGHRS, CDR2 YFSETQ. The CDR3 covers 15 residues. With 0 bases removed from V and 8 bases from J, the gap between germline ends came to 17 bases. The CDR3 nucleotides read TGCGCCAGCAGCTTGGCCGGATACGGGGGCCCCGAAGCTTTCTTT. Its translation is CASSLAGYGGPEAFF.